This T cell receptor (beta chain) was identified during a study of identical twins. Each CDR3 protein gets one entry after TCRdb re-called the 5' RACE reads with MiXCR. The sample lists approximately 260,000 distinct CDR3 sequences; about an eighth were seen once. Germline CDR1 and CDR2: MNHEY and SMNVEV (reference sequence). Trimming shortened V by 8 bases and J by 8 bases, and 10 bases separated the two germline ends. This CDR3 is built from 11 residues. Material for sequencing was memory (CD45RO+) T cells sorted from blood. The TCR sequence derives from a woman aged 18-29 years in good health. The chain combines TRBV27 with TRBJ2-4, with D uncertain. Written as DNA, the CDR3 is TGTGCCAGCGCCTACCGACACATTCAGTACTTC. It codes for CASAYRHIQYF.